The 6 T cell receptor beta chains listed next were all sequenced from one sample in a study of blood T cell repertoires in COVID-19. TCRdb's table, derived via immunoSEQ multiplex PCR, lists solely in-frame clones and lacks some. The table includes over 250,000 clones, about 87% detected once. Sequencing was carried out using PBMCs or T cells enriched from blood (not recorded which). The source of these receptors is a woman in her thirties who had recovered from COVID-19.

The chain uses TRBV29-1 and TRBJ2-5, with 7 bases that match TRBD1. CDR1 and CDR2 from the germline V gene are SQVTM and ANQGSEA. Trimming cost V 6 bases and J 1 base; bases outside gene matches: 5. This CDR3 has 13 amino acids. This CDR3 is CSVPTGTQETQYF. The CDR3 nucleotides are TGCAGCGTACCGACAGGGACCCAAGAGACCCAGTACTTC.

This clone was picked up one time. For the CDR3, the DNA is TGCGCCAGCAGCCACGAACCTGCAGGGCCCTCTGGAAACACCATATATTTT. Residues: CASSHEPAGPSGNTIYF. This sequence joins TRBV4-3 and TRBJ1-3; TRBD1 might be the D (5 bases). The CDR3 totals 17 residues. The V gene lost 3 bases and the J gene lost 0 bases, with 15 bases spanning the gap. The germline CDR1 and CDR2 sequences are LGHNA and YSLEER.

This chain connects TRBV7-2 to TRBJ1-2; D perhaps matches TRBD1 (6 bases). The ends were cut back, 3 bases at V and 8 bases at J, with 19 bases in the middle. Germline assignment: CDR1 SGHTA and CDR2 FQGNSA. The CDR3 consists of 15 residues. The CDR3 coding sequence is TGTGCCAGCAGCTTGCCGAAGGGGGGGGTTGACGGCTACACCTTC. Protein sequence: CASSLPKGGVDGYTF.

The gene calls are TRBV6-5 and TRBJ1-4; 8 nucleotides align to TRBD1. Looked up from germline, CDR1 is MNHEY and CDR2 is SVGAGI. The V segment lost 6 bases and the J segment 8 bases; nucleotides outside the gene matches: 11. The CDR3 has 15 amino acids. The CDR3 sequence is CASRLRQGSSEKLFF. The CDR3 bases are TGTGCCAGCAGGTTACGACAGGGGTCGAGCGAAAAACTGTTTTTT.

The V call is TRBV27, the J call TRBJ2-3, with D unclear. The CDR3 spans 13 residues. The germline V gene encodes CDR1 MNHEY and CDR2 SMNVEV (reference sequence). The V gene lost 4 bases and the J gene lost 2 bases, with 7 bases spanning the gap. The CDR3 DNA reads as TGTGCCAGCAGTTATGTCAACACAGATACGCAGTATTTT. Translation: CASSYVNTDTQYF.

The J gene is TRBJ1-2, the V gene TRBV5-1; possible D gene TRBD1, 6 bases. Germline V gene data show CDR1 as SGHRS and CDR2 as YFSETQ. The CDR3 is 14 residues long. V lost 4 bases and J lost 7, with 17 bases in between. The CDR3 spells CASSTRDTASGYTF. DNA for the CDR3: TGCGCCAGCAGCACCCGGGACACTGCGAGTGGCTACACCTTC. The full variable domain, in which reference TRBV5-1 and TRBJ1-2 provide the parts outside the CDR3, is KAGVTQTPRYLIKTRGQQVTLSCSPISGHRSVSWYQQTPGQGLQFLFEYFSETQRNKGNFPGRFSGRQFSNSRSEMNVSTLELGDSALYLCASSTRDTASGYTFGSGTRLTVV.